This TCR beta chain was recovered during a study of blood T cell repertoires in COVID-19. For the study at large: The study drew acute and convalescent COVID-19 samples from the United States, Italy and Spain.

Germline V gene sequence: CDR1 LNHDA, CDR2 SQIVND (reference sequence). The V end was cut by 1 base, the J end by 7 bases, with 13 bases between. There are 15 residues in the CDR3. In the original analysis: Reference gene primer amplification yielded estimated nucleated cell counts. Assay: immunoSEQ multiplex PCR; the TCRdb copy retains only in-frame clones and omits some. V and J calls and clone size are those listed in that table; D and trimming were worked out from the DNA. The table shows about 120,000 clones, with 85% to 90% occurring only once. The chain has TRBV19 and TRBJ2-2; D is possibly TRBD2 (6 bases). The sequence was obtained from a woman aged 60 to 75 with COVID-19, enrolled during active disease. Material: peripheral blood. CDR3 region: CASSIAGEPGGELFF. Written as DNA, the CDR3 is TGTGCCAGTAGTATAGCGGGGGAACCAGGCGGGGAGCTGTTTTTT.